The rows below give T cell receptor beta chains drawn from one sample of a study of sequential checkpoint blockade in melanoma. The assay was immunoSEQ multiplex PCR, and TCRdb's table has in-frame clones only and misses some. The profile covers a few thousand clones, with roughly a third appearing a single time and roughly 7% taken by the ten largest. The specimen comprised tumor tissue (inferred from file names), sampled from a patient given nivolumab and ipilimumab in sequence. The receptor set was obtained from a human donor with melanoma. Both conserved end residues are part of each CDR3. D genes are given only for firm matches. Rows may omit the clone size; those that give it use once, few, many or a size class.

J gene	D gene	V gene	clone size	CDR3 DNA	CDR3 protein
TRBJ2-5	TRBD2	TRBV28	NA	TGTGCCAGCAGTTCAAGACGACTGCCTAGCGGGAGGGTAGGGGAGACCCAGTACTTC	CASSSRRLPSGRVGETQYF
TRBJ1-1	TRBD1	TRBV9	NA	TGTGCCAGCAGCCCAACTTTGGACAGGGCCGGGAACACTGAAGCTTTCTTT	CASSPTLDRAGNTEAFF
TRBJ1-2	NA	TRBV28	NA	TGTGCCAGCAGTTTATCTACATTCCAGACCCGGGGCTACACCTTC	CASSLSTFQTRGYTF
TRBJ1-5	TRBD1	TRBV23-1	NA	TGCGCCAGCAGTCAACGTGGACAGGGCGGACAGCCCCAGCATTTT	CASSQRGQGGQPQHF
TRBJ1-2	NA	TRBV6-8	NA	TGTGCCAGCAGTTACTCGAGCCCTAACTATGGCTACACCTTC	CASSYSSPNYGYTF
TRBJ2-4	NA	TRBV19	NA	TGTGCCAGTAGCGGGGAGACGGGTCACGGCGAGAACATTCAGTACTTC	CASSGETGHGENIQYF
TRBJ2-3	NA	TRBV10-2	NA	TGCGCCAGCGGTGTTGGGAGCACAGATACGCAGTATTTT	CASGVGSTDTQYF
TRBJ1-4	NA	TRBV6-7	NA	TGTGCCAGCAGTTACAGTACAAGGGGGGATGAAAAACTGTTTTTT	CASSYSTRGDEKLFF
TRBJ1-2	TRBD1	TRBV19	NA	TGTGCCACCTCTCCTCTACAGGGACAGGGAGACCATGGCTACACCTTC	CATSPLQGQGDHGYTF
TRBJ2-7	NA	TRBV15	NA	TGTGCCACCAGCAGGGAGGGGATCGACTACGAGCAGTACTTC	CATSREGIDYEQYF
TRBJ2-5	NA	TRBV4-1	NA	TGCGCCAGCAGCCAAGATAACCAGGGCGTGACCCAGTACTTC	CASSQDNQGVTQYF
TRBJ1-2	NA	TRBV29-1	NA	TGCAGCGTTGAGCCGCTCCCCGCCTATGGCTACACCTTC	CSVEPLPAYGYTF
TRBJ2-3	TRBD1	TRBV6-8	NA	TGTGCCAGCAGCCTGACAGGGGGGTCAGATACGCAGTATTTT	CASSLTGGSDTQYF
TRBJ2-7	TRBD2	TRBV28	NA	TGTGCCAGCAGTTTTTGGACTAGCGGGACCTACGAGCAGTACTTC	CASSFWTSGTYEQYF
TRBJ1-1	TRBD1	TRBV6-8	NA	TGTGCCAGCACCCAGATTCCGACAGGGGGGAACACTGAAGCTTTCTTT	CASTQIPTGGNTEAFF
TRBJ1-2	NA	TRBV28	NA	TGTGCCAGCAGTTCGGGAGGGTATGACTATGGCTACACCTTC	CASSSGGYDYGYTF
TRBJ2-1	NA	TRBV19	NA	TGTGCCAGTAGTATAGGCTGGAGGGGGAAGCGGGTCACGAATGAGCAGTTCTTC	CASSIGWRGKRVTNEQFF
TRBJ1-4	TRBD1	TRBV19	few	TGTGCCAGTAGTATAGCAGGGGGCGGTGAAAAACTGTTTTTT	CASSIAGGGEKLFF
TRBJ2-7	NA	TRBV18	NA	TGTGCCAGCTCCCCGAGGGGGGCTCAATCCTACGAGCAGTACTTC	CASSPRGAQSYEQYF
TRBJ1-2	NA	TRBV7-1	NA	TGTGCCAGCAGCTTAGGGGCGAGGTTGGGCTATGGCTACACCTTC	CASSLGARLGYGYTF
TRBJ2-1	TRBD2	TRBV9	few	TGTGCCAGCAGCGTAGTGGGCGGGAGGGCCAACAATGAGCAGTTCTTC	CASSVVGGRANNEQFF
TRBJ2-2	TRBD2	TRBV23-1	few	TGCGCCAGCAGCTTGGAGATTAGCGGGGGCATTCGCACCGGGGAGCTGTTTTTT	CASSLEISGGIRTGELFF
TRBJ2-3	NA	TRBV7-5	NA	TGTGCCAGCAGCTTAGGAAGACTAGCGCAACAAGATACGCAGTATTTT	CASSLGRLAQQDTQYF
TRBJ2-2	NA	TRBV30	NA	TGTGCCTGGAGTGAAGTGGGGGGTTATAACACCGGGGAGCTGTTTTTT	CAWSEVGGYNTGELFF
TRBJ2-1	TRBD2	TRBV11-3	few	TGTGCCAGCAGCGCATCTGGATCCGGGACTAGGCGCAATGAGCAGTTCTTC	CASSASGSGTRRNEQFF
TRBJ1-5	NA	TRBV5-1	NA	TGCGCCAGCAGCTTGGACGGAGATAGCTTTCAGCCCCAGCATTTT	CASSLDGDSFQPQHF